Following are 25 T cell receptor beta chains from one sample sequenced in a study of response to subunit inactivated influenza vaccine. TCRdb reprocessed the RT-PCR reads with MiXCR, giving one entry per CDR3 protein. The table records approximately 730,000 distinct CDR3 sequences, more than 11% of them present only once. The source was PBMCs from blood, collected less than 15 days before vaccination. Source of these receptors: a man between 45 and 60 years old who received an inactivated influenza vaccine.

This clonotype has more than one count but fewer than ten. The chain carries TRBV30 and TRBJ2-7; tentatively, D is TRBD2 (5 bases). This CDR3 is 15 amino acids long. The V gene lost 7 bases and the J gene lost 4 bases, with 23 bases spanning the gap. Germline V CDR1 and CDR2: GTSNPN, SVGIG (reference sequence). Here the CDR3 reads CASRDVIKGGYEQYF. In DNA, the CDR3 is TGTGCCTCTAGGGATGTTATTAAGGGCGGGTACGAGCAGTACTTC.

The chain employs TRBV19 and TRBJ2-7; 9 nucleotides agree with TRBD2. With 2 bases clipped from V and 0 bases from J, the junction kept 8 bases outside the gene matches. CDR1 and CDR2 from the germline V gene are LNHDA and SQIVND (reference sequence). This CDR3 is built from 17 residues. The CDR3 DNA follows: TGTGCCAGTAGTATAAGGGGTAGCGGGAGTTTCTCCTACGAGCAGTACTTC. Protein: CASSIRGSGSFSYEQYF. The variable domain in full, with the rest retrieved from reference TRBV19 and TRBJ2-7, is DGGITQSPKYLFRKEGQNVTLSCEQNLNHDAMYWYRQDPGQGLRLIYYSQIVNDFQKGDIAEGYSVSREKKESFPLTVTSAQKNPTAFYLCASSIRGSGSFSYEQYFGPGTRLTVT.

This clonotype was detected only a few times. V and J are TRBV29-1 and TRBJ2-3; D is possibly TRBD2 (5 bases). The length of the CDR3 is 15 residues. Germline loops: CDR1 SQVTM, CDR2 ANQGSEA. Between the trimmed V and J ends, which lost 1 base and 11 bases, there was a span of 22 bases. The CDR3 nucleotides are TGCAGCGTTGAAGGCCTCACTAGTCCGCCACTCCAGCAGTATTTT. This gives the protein CSVEGLTSPPLQQYF.

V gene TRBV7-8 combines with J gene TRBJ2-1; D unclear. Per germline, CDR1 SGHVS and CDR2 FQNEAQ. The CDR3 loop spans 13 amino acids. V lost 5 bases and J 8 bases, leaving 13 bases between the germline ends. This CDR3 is CASSVHRVYEQFF. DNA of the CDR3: TGTGCCAGCAGCGTACATAGGGTGTATGAGCAGTTCTTC.

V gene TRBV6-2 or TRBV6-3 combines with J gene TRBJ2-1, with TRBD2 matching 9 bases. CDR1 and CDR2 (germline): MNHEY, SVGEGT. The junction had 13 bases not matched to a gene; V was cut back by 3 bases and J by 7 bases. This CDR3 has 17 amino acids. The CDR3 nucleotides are TGTGCCAGCAGTTATCATAGCGGGGGATCTACGGGGAATGAGCAGTTCTTC. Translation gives CASSYHSGGSTGNEQFF.

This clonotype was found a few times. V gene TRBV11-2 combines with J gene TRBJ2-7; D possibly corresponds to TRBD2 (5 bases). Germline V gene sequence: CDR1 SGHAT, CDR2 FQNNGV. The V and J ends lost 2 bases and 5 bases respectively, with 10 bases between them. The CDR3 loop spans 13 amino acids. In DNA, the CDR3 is TGTGCCAGCAGCTTAATTTACGGGGACGAGCAGTACTTC. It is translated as CASSLIYGDEQYF.

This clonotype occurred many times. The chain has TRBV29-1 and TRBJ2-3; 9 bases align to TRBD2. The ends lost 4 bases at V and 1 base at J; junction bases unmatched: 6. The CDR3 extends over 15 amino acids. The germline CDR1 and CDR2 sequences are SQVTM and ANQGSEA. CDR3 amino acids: CSVVFGGRGTDTQYF. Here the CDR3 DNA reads TGCAGCGTTGTCTTTGGCGGGAGGGGCACAGATACGCAGTATTTT.

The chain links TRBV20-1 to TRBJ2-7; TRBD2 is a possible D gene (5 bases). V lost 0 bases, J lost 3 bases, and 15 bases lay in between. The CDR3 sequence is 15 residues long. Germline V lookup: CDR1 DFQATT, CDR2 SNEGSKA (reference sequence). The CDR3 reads CSARDARDPNYEQYF. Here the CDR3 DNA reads TGCAGTGCTAGAGATGCACGGGATCCGAACTACGAGCAGTACTTC.

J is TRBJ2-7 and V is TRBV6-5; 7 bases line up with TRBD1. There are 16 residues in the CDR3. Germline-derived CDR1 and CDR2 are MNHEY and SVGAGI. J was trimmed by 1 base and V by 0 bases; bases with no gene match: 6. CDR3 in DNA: TGTGCCAGCAGTTACTCTGCCGGACAGGTGTCCTACGAGCAGTACTTC. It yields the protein CASSYSAGQVSYEQYF.

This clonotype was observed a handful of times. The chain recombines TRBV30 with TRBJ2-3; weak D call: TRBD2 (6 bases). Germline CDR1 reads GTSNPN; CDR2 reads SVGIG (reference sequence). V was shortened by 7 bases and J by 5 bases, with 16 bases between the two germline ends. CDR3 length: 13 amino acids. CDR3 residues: CASERRAGDTQYF. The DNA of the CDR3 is TGTGCCTCCGAGCGGAGGGCGGGAGATACGCAGTATTTT.

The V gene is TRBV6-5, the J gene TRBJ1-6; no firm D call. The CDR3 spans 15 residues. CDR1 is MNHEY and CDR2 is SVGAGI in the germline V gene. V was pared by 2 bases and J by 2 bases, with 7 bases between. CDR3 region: CASSYVGPYNSPLHF. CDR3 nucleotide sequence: TGTGCCAGCAGTTACGTGGGTCCCTATAATTCACCCCTCCACTTT.

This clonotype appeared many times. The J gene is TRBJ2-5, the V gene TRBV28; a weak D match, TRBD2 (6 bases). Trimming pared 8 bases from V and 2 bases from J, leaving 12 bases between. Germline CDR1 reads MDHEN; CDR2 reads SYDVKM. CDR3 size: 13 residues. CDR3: CASGEDSQETQYF. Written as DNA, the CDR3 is TGTGCCAGCGGGGAGGACTCGCAAGAGACCCAGTACTTC.

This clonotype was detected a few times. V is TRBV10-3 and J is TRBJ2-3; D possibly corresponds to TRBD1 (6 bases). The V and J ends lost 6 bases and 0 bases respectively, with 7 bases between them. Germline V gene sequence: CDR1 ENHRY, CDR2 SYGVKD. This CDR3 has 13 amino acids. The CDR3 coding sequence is TGTGCCATCAGGACAGGTAGCACAGATACGCAGTATTTT. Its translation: CAIRTGSTDTQYF.

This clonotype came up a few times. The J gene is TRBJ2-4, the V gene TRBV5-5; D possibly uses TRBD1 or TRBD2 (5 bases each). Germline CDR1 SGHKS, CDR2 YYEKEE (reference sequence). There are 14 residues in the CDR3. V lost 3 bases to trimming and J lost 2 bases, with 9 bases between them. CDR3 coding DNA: TGTGCCAGCAGCTGGAGGACAACCAAAAACATTCAGTACTTC. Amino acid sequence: CASSWRTTKNIQYF.

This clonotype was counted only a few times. The CDR3 bases are TGTGCCAGCAGTTGGGCTAGTTCCATTCCCTACGAGCAGTACTTC. As protein: CASSWASSIPYEQYF. The chain combines TRBV6-2 or TRBV6-3 with TRBJ2-7; D not resolved. Trimming took 4 bases from V and 2 from J, leaving 15 bases between them. The CDR3 has 15 residues. Per the germline V gene, CDR1 is MNHEY and CDR2 is SVGEGT.

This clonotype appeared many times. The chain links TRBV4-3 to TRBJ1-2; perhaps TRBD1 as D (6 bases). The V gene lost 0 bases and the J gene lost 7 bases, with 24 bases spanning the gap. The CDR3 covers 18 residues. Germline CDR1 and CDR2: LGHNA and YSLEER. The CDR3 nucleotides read TGCGCCAGCAGCCAAGATTGGTGGGAGGGGGAAAGGGGAACTGGCTACACCTTC. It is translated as CASSQDWWEGERGTGYTF.

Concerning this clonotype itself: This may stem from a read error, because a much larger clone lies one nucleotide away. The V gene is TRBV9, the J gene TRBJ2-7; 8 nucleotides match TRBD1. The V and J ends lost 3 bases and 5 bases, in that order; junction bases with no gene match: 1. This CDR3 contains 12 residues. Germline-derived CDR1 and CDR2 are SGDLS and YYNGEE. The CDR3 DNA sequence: TGTGCCAGCAGCGAGACAGGGGACGAGCAGTACTTC. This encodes CASSETGDEQYF.

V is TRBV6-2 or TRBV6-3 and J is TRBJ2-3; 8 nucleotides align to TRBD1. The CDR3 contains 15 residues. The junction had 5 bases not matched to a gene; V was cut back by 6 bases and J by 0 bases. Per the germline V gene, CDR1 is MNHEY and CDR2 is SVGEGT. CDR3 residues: CASRKTGVSTDTQYF. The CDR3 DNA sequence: TGTGCCAGCAGGAAGACAGGGGTCAGCACAGATACGCAGTATTTT.

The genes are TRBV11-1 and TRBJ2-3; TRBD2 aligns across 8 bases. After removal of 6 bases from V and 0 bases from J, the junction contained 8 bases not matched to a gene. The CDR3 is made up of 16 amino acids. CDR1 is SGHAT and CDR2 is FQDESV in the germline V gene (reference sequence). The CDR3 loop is CASSSSGSWSTDTQYF. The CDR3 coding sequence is TGTGCCAGCAGTTCGAGCGGGAGTTGGAGCACAGATACGCAGTATTTT.

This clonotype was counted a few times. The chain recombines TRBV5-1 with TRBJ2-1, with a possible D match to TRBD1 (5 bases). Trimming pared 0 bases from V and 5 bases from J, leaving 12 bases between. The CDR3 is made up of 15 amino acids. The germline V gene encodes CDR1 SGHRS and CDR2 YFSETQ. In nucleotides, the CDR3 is TGCGCCAGCAGCTTGGTTGGGGCAGCCGACAATGAGCAGTTCTTC. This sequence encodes CASSLVGAADNEQFF.

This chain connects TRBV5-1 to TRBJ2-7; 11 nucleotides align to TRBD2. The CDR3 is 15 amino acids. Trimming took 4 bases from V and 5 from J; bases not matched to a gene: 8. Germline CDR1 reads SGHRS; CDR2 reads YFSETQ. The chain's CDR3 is CASSISGGASNEQYF. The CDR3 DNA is TGCGCCAGCAGCATTAGCGGGGGGGCTTCAAACGAGCAGTACTTC.

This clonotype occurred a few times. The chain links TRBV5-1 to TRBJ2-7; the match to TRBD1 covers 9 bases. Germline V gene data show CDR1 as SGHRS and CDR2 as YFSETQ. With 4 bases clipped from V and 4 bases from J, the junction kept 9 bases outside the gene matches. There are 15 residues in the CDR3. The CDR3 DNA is TGCGCCAGCAGCCCGGGGGACAGGGAGAGGTACGAGCAGTACTTC. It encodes CASSPGDRERYEQYF.

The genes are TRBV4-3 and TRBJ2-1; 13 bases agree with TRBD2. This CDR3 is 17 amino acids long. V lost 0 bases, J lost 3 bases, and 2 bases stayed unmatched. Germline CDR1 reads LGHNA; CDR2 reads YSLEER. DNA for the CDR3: TGCGCCAGCAGCCAAGATGGGACTAGCGGGGACTACAATGAGCAGTTCTTC. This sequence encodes CASSQDGTSGDYNEQFF.

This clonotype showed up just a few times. CDR3 amino acids: CASSYSSARTNTGELFF. The CDR3 coding sequence is TGTGCCAGCAGTTACTCCTCCGCTAGAACGAACACCGGGGAGCTGTTTTTT. The J gene is TRBJ2-2, the V gene TRBV6-5, with D unresolved. Deletions cut 0 bases from V and 0 bases from J, with 11 bases between. The CDR3 length is 17 residues. Germline lookup yields CDR1 MNHEY and CDR2 SVGAGI.

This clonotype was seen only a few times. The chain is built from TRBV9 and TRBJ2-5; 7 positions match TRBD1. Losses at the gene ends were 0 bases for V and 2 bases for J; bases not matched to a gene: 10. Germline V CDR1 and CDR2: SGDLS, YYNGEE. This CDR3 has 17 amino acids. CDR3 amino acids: CASSVATRAGGQETQYF. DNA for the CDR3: TGTGCCAGCAGCGTAGCTACCAGGGCAGGGGGTCAAGAGACCCAGTACTTC.